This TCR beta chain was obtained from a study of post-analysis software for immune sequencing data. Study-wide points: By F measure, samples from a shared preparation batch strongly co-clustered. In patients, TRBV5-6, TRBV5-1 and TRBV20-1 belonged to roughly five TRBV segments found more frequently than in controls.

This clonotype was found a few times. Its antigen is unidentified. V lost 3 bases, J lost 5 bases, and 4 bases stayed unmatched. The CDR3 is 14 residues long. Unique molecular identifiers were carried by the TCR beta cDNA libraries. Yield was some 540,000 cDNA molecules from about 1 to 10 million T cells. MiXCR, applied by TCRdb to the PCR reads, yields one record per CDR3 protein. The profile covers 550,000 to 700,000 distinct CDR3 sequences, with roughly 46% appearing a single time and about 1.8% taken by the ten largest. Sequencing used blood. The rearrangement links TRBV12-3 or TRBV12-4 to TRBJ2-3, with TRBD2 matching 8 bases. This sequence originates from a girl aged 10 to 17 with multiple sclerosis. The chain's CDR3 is CASSFAGGGDTQYF. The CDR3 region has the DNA TGTGCCAGCAGTTTTGCGGGAGGAGGAGATACGCAGTATTTT.